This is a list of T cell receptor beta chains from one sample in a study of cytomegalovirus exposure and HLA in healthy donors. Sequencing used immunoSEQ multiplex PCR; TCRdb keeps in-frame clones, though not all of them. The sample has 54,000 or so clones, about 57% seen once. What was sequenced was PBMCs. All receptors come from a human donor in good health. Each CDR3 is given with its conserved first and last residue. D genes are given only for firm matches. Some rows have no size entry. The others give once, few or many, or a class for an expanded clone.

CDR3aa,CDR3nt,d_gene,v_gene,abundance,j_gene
CSVDIGAATQTQYF,TGCAGCGTTGATATAGGGGCAGCCACTCAGACCCAGTACTTC,.,TRBV29-1,.,TRBJ2-5
CASSWVSGEPQHF,TGTGCCAGCAGTTGGGTTAGCGGGGAGCCCCAGCATTTT,.,TRBV6-6,few,TRBJ1-5
CVPRGAAEAFF,TGCGTCCCCCGGGGGGCCGCTGAAGCTTTCTTT,.,TRBV10-1,.,TRBJ1-1
CASSPTQAGGPNIQYF,TGTGCCAGCAGCCCGACCCAAGCGGGGGGGCCCAACATTCAGTACTTC,TRBD2,TRBV7-8,.,TRBJ2-4
CASSRDVTSGGGHTGELFF,TGTGCCAGCAGCCGCGATGTTACTAGCGGGGGGGGACACACCGGGGAGCTGTTTTTT,TRBD2,TRBV7-9,.,TRBJ2-2
CASSQVGQGIYGYTF,TGCGCCAGCAGCCAAGTTGGGCAGGGGATCTATGGCTACACCTTC,.,TRBV4-3,.,TRBJ1-2
CASSPNAGLTGLSGNTIYF,TGTGCCAGCAGCCCGAATGCAGGATTGACCGGACTCTCTGGAAACACCATATATTTT,.,TRBV7-8,few,TRBJ1-3
CASSSYLEDQPQHF,TGTGCCAGCAGCTCCTATCTAGAGGATCAGCCCCAGCATTTT,.,TRBV7-2,.,TRBJ1-5
CASSLGQPEAFF,TGTGCCAGCTCACTGGGACAGCCGGAAGCTTTCTTT,TRBD1,TRBV18,.,TRBJ1-1
CASSSDRKNSPLHF,TGTGCCAGCAGCTCTGACAGGAAAAATTCACCCCTCCACTTT,.,TRBV5-5,.,TRBJ1-6
CASSRNRGLGNTIYF,TGTGCCAGCAGCCGGAACAGGGGATTGGGAAACACCATATATTTT,TRBD1,TRBV5-4,.,TRBJ1-3
CASSMGGQGYEQYF,TGTGCCAGCAGCATGGGGGGACAGGGCTACGAGCAGTACTTC,TRBD1,TRBV7-9,few,TRBJ2-7
CAWSVGSSGGVSDTQYF,TGTGCCTGGAGTGTAGGCTCTAGCGGGGGGGTCTCAGATACGCAGTATTTT,TRBD2,TRBV30,.,TRBJ2-3
CASSLGTGRTEAFF,TGTGCCAGCAGCCTAGGGACAGGGAGGACTGAAGCTTTCTTT,TRBD1,TRBV7-3,few,TRBJ1-1
CASSRRDTQETQYF,TGTGCCAGCAGCCGACGGGACACCCAAGAGACCCAGTACTTC,.,TRBV16,.,TRBJ2-5
CAWSGWRNQPQHF,TGTGCCTGGAGTGGATGGAGAAATCAGCCCCAGCATTTT,.,TRBV30,.,TRBJ1-5
CLGDRAENTEAFF,TGCTTAGGCGACAGGGCCGAGAACACTGAAGCTTTCTTT,TRBD1,TRBV29-1,few,TRBJ1-1
CASSPGQGGSGANVLTF,TGTGCCAGCTCACCCGGACAAGGGGGCTCTGGGGCCAACGTCCTGACTTTC,.,TRBV18,few,TRBJ2-6
CAWSVKGLRSYNEQFF,TGTGCCTGGAGTGTCAAGGGGCTAAGGTCCTACAATGAGCAGTTCTTC,.,TRBV30,.,TRBJ2-1
CASSLSLVGQGTDTQYF,TGCGCCAGCAGCTTGTCGCTGGTAGGACAGGGCACAGATACGCAGTATTTT,TRBD1,TRBV5-1,.,TRBJ2-3
CASSAHGQGHYGYTF,TGTGCCAGCAGCGCGCATGGACAGGGCCACTATGGCTACACCTTC,TRBD1,TRBV9,.,TRBJ1-2
CASTNAGQIIAGGYTF,TGTGCCAGCACGAACGCCGGACAGATAATAGCCGGCGGCTACACCTTC,.,TRBV7-2,.,TRBJ1-2
CAWSVNGRRSSRGYPF,TGTGCCTGGAGTGTAAACGGTCGACGGTCGAGTAGGGGCTACCCCTTC,.,TRBV30,.,TRBJ1-2
CASRRGHNTDTQYF,TGTGCCAGCAGAAGGGGACATAACACAGATACGCAGTATTTT,.,TRBV6-1,.,TRBJ2-3
CASRAQGGTGELFF,TGTGCCAGCAGGGCCCAGGGGGGCACCGGGGAGCTGTTTTTT,.,TRBV9,.,TRBJ2-2
CASSQLRNTEAFF,TGTGCCAGCAGCCAATTGAGGAACACTGAAGCTTTCTTT,.,TRBV14,.,TRBJ1-1
CASSNDRGNTEAFF,TGTGCCAGCAGTAATGACAGGGGGAACACTGAAGCTTTCTTT,TRBD1,TRBV2,once,TRBJ1-1
CASGLITGSSSNQPQHF,TGTGCTAGTGGTTTAATCACAGGTTCATCTAGCAATCAGCCCCAGCATTTT,.,TRBV12-5,.,TRBJ1-5
CASSTPGTGQNTGELFF,TGTGCCAGCAGCACCCCCGGGACAGGCCAGAACACCGGGGAGCTGTTTTTT,TRBD1,TRBV9,once,TRBJ2-2
CASSLTSGGALDTQYF,TGTGCCAGCAGCTTAACTAGCGGGGGGGCTTTAGATACGCAGTATTTT,TRBD2,TRBV7-3,.,TRBJ2-3
CASSYRSSYNSPLHF,TGTGCCAGCAGTTATCGGAGCTCCTATAATTCACCCCTCCACTTT,.,TRBV6-6,.,TRBJ1-6
CASSPISDRRGNEQFF,TGTGCCAGCTCACCCATATCCGACCGGCGAGGTAATGAGCAGTTCTTC,.,TRBV18,.,TRBJ2-1
CAWSYAGGPQHF,TGTGCCTGGAGTTACGCGGGGGGGCCCCAGCATTTT,.,TRBV30,few,TRBJ1-5
CASSFPTGNYGYTF,TGTGCCAGCAGCTTTCCTACAGGGAACTATGGCTACACCTTC,.,TRBV7-2,.,TRBJ1-2
CASSTTPGQGVEKLFF,TGTGCCAGTAGTACAACACCGGGACAGGGGGTAGAAAAACTGTTTTTT,TRBD1,TRBV19,few,TRBJ1-4
CASNLQGSTEAFF,TGTGCCAGCAACCTACAGGGATCCACTGAAGCTTTCTTT,.,TRBV6-1,many,TRBJ1-1
CASSLGQGVEGTQYF,TGTGCCAGCAGTCTGGGACAGGGGGTCGAGGGGACCCAGTACTTC,TRBD1,TRBV6-5,few,TRBJ2-5
CASSQLAGGNTEAFF,TGTGCCAGCAGCCAACTAGCTGGGGGAAACACTGAAGCTTTCTTT,.,TRBV5-6,few,TRBJ1-1
CASSDLSSYEQYF,TGCGCCAGTTCCGATCTGAGCTCCTACGAGCAGTACTTC,.,TRBV5-1,.,TRBJ2-7
CATSRGPQGNSNQPQHF,TGTGCCACCAGCAGAGGGCCACAGGGGAATAGCAATCAGCCCCAGCATTTT,TRBD1,TRBV15,few,TRBJ1-5
CASREGQRQETQYF,TGCGCCAGCAGGGAGGGACAGCGTCAAGAGACCCAGTACTTC,.,TRBV5-1,few,TRBJ2-5
CASSPLRGEDTGELFF,TGTGCCAGCAGCCCCCTTCGGGGGGAGGACACCGGGGAGCTGTTTTTT,TRBD2,TRBV7-9,.,TRBJ2-2
CASSPSGGPSYEQYF,TGTGCCAGCTCACCAAGCGGGGGACCCTCCTACGAGCAGTACTTC,TRBD2,TRBV18,.,TRBJ2-7
CASSFSGTGTSPLHF,TGTGCCAGCAGCTTCAGTGGGACAGGGACTTCACCCCTCCACTTT,TRBD1,TRBV5-4,.,TRBJ1-6
CASSPQTGGQPQHF,TGTGCCAGCAGTCCTCAGACAGGGGGTCAGCCCCAGCATTTT,TRBD1,TRBV6-5,.,TRBJ1-5
CASSSRAGREAATEAFF,TGTGCCAGCAGCTCTAGGGCCGGACGGGAGGCGGCCACTGAAGCTTTCTTT,.,TRBV7-8,.,TRBJ1-1
CASRTGGTGGGEQYF,TGTGCCAGCAGGACGGGAGGGACAGGGGGCGGCGAGCAGTACTTC,TRBD1,TRBV6-1,few,TRBJ2-7
CSASSGNTIYF,TGCAGTGCTAGTTCAGGGAACACCATATATTTT,.,TRBV20-1,.,TRBJ1-3
CASSPTRVQGPRTGNTIYF,TGTGCCAGCTCACCTACTAGAGTGCAAGGGCCTCGGACTGGAAACACCATATATTTT,.,TRBV18,once,TRBJ1-3
CASSRRDTQRLYF,TGCGCCAGCAGCCGTCGGGACACACAACGACTATACTTC,.,TRBV4-3,few,TRBJ2-4
CASSRPTGGDYGYTF,TGTGCCAGCAGCCGACCGACAGGGGGCGACTATGGCTACACCTTC,TRBD1,TRBV5-4,.,TRBJ1-2
CASSPPYSSYEQYF,TGTGCCAGCTCACCACCGTACAGTTCCTACGAGCAGTACTTC,.,TRBV18,.,TRBJ2-7
CASSPREETQYF,TGCGCCAGCAGTCCCCGGGAGGAGACCCAGTACTTC,.,TRBV23-1,.,TRBJ2-5
CASRGGRASGNSPLHF,TGTGCCAGCAGAGGAGGCCGAGCTTCGGGGAATTCACCCCTCCACTTT,.,TRBV25-1,.,TRBJ1-6
CAAVESSYNEQFF,TGTGCCGCGGTAGAGAGCTCCTACAATGAGCAGTTCTTC,.,TRBV30,.,TRBJ2-1